Below, 7 T cell receptor beta chains from the same sample are listed, as sequenced in a study of CD8 T cells in ankylosing spondylitis. TCRdb itself ran the 5' RACE reads through MiXCR, one entry per CDR3 protein. The table lists roughly 470,000 distinct CDR3 sequences, roughly a quarter of them singletons, with 0.89% in the top ten. Whole-study findings and limits: Within ankylosing spondylitis blood, a TCR beta motif made up of under 10 highly homologous variants appeared to be characteristic.

No cognate antigen is known for these TCRs. The sample taken for sequencing was blood, either unsorted or a sorted T cell fraction (not recorded which). Receptor source: a male donor with ankylosing spondylitis.

The sample holds a few counts of this clonotype. This chain connects TRBV5-1 to TRBJ2-1, with 8 bases that match TRBD2. Germline CDR1 and CDR2: SGHRS and YFSETQ. This CDR3 has 17 amino acids. After removal of 6 bases from V and 9 bases from J, the junction contained 20 bases not matched to a gene. The CDR3 DNA reads as TGCGCCAGCACCCTGACCCCTGAAAGCGGGAGTTTGGGTGAGCAGTTCTTC. Protein sequence: CASTLTPESGSLGEQFF.

This rearrangement joins TRBV2 to TRBJ1-4; D possibly corresponds to TRBD1 (5 bases). The germline V gene has CDR1 SNHLY and CDR2 FYNNEI. This CDR3 comprises 16 residues. V was trimmed by 7 bases and J by 8 bases, leaving 23 bases between them. The CDR3 here is CASTYNPGRRQEKLFF. CDR3 in DNA: TGTGCCAGCACCTATAACCCGGGACGCAGGCAGGAAAAACTGTTTTTT.

This clonotype was observed a handful of times. The chain combines TRBV5-6 with TRBJ2-1, with D possibly matching TRBD2 (5 bases). V was pared by 3 bases and J by 7 bases, with 17 bases between. Germline assignment: CDR1 SGHDT and CDR2 YYEEEE. CDR3 size: 15 residues. CDR3: CASSWFGEFRNEQFF. As DNA, the CDR3 is TGTGCCAGCAGCTGGTTTGGGGAGTTTCGAAATGAGCAGTTCTTC.

V gene TRBV3-1 combines with J gene TRBJ2-7; possibly TRBD1 or TRBD2 for D (6 bases each). The CDR3 sequence is 15 residues long. The V and J ends lost 4 bases and 4 bases respectively, with 17 bases between them. The germline V gene encodes CDR1 LGHDT and CDR2 YNNKEL (reference sequence). CDR3 region: CASSPGPGAQYEQYF. CDR3 nucleotide sequence: TGTGCCAGCAGCCCGGGGCCGGGGGCCCAATACGAGCAGTACTTC.

This clonotype has at least ten counts. The genes are TRBV7-9 and TRBJ2-1; TRBD1 matches 7 bases. This CDR3 contains 15 residues. Trimming took 1 base from V and 5 from J; bases not matched to a gene: 5. Germline CDR1 is SEHNR and CDR2 is FQNEAQ (reference sequence). CDR3 nucleotide sequence: TGTGCCAGCAGCTTAGTTGGACAGGACCACAATGAGCAGTTCTTC. This translates into CASSLVGQDHNEQFF. The whole variable domain, filled in from reference TRBV7-9 and TRBJ2-1, reads DTGVSQNPRHKITKRGQNVTFRCDPISEHNRLYWYRQTLGQGPEFLTYFQNEAQLEKSRLLSDRFSAERPKGSFSTLEIQRTEQGDSAMYLCASSLVGQDHNEQFFGPGTRLTVL.

V usage is TRBV29-1 and J usage is TRBJ2-5; 10 bases agree with TRBD2. Germline assignment: CDR1 SQVTM and CDR2 ANQGSEA. The V and J ends lost 6 bases and 4 bases, in that order; junction bases with no gene match: 5. The CDR3 is 13 amino acids. The CDR3 DNA follows: TGCAGCGTGGGGGGACTAGCGAGAGAGACCCAGTACTTC. The encoded protein is CSVGGLARETQYF.

This clonotype was counted at least ten times. The chain recombines TRBV12-3 or TRBV12-4 with TRBJ2-2; 7 positions match TRBD1. V trimming: 5 bases; J trimming: 8 bases; junction bases outside the gene matches: 8. The CDR3 runs 14 residues. The CDR3 spells CASSPRQGRGELFF. The CDR3, as DNA: TGTGCCAGCAGTCCCCGACAGGGAAGAGGGGAGCTGTTTTTT.